This T cell receptor beta chain was sequenced during a study of blood T cell repertoires in COVID-19. About the research overall: Sample material is recorded as cDNA or gDNA derived from T cells, B-cell-depleted T cells, or PBMCs.

Either two negative PCRs, clearance, or symptom resolution qualified Cohort 3 donors as recovered. In the study's own analysis: Using reference gene primer amplification, nucleated cell counts were estimated. Only in-frame clones appear in the TCRdb table, and some are missing; sequencing was by immunoSEQ multiplex PCR. V, J and clone size are taken as reported in that table, and D and trimming were inferred from the DNA itself. The sample lists approximately 310,000 clones, about 89% occurring once. The sample consisted of PBMCs or T cells enriched from blood (not recorded which). The TCR sequence derives from a man aged 55 to 70 who had recovered from COVID-19.

CDR3 in amino acids: CASRPTPRDTRYEQYF. CDR3 nucleotide sequence: TGCGCCAGCAGGCCGACCCCCCGGGACACCAGATACGAGCAGTACTTC. The chain is built from TRBV5-1 and TRBJ2-7, with D possibly being TRBD1 (6 bases). CDR1 is SGHRS and CDR2 is YFSETQ in the germline V gene. This CDR3 has 16 residues. Trimming left V 5 bases short and J 4 bases short, with 22 bases between.